Listed below are T cell receptor beta chains from one sample, sequenced in a study of T cells after yellow fever vaccination. TCRdb ran MiXCR on the 5' RACE reads and lists one entry per CDR3 protein. In the table there are a few hundred thousand distinct CDR3 sequences, 6.9% of which are singletons. The source material was CD4+ T cells sorted from PBMCs, sampled 15 days after the yellow fever booster vaccination. The receptors derive from a young man who received the YFV17D yellow fever vaccine. Both conserved end residues are part of each CDR3. The order of the fields is clone size, D gene, J gene, V gene, CDR3 protein, CDR3 DNA. The D gene is left open where the match is weak. For some rows the clone size is stated as once, few or many, or as a class when expanded; others skip it.

size: few; D: TRBD1; J: TRBJ1-6; V: TRBV12-3/TRBV12-4; CDR3: CASSRQGALNSPLHF; DNA: TGTGCCAGCAGTCGACAGGGGGCTCTAAATTCACCCCTCCACTTT
size: NA; D: NA; J: TRBJ2-1; V: TRBV3-1; CDR3: CASSSTGRRSYNEQFF; DNA: TGTGCCAGCAGCTCTACGGGACGGCGCTCCTACAATGAGCAGTTCTTC
size: many; D: NA; J: TRBJ2-1; V: TRBV12-3/TRBV12-4; CDR3: CASSFAALDEQFF; DNA: TGTGCCAGCAGTTTTGCTGCTCTCGATGAGCAGTTCTTC
size: many; D: TRBD1; J: TRBJ1-1; V: TRBV29-1; CDR3: CSANRGGTAEAFF; DNA: TGCAGCGCTAACAGGGGGGGAACCGCTGAAGCTTTCTTT
size: few; D: TRBD2; J: TRBJ2-1; V: TRBV7-6; CDR3: CASSLRAGVQSRSSYNEQFF; DNA: TGTGCCAGCAGCTTACGGGCGGGAGTTCAAAGCCGGAGCTCCTACAATGAGCAGTTCTTC
size: many; D: NA; J: TRBJ2-7; V: TRBV6-6; CDR3: CASSYSKAEQYF; DNA: TGTGCCAGCAGTTACTCGAAGGCCGAGCAGTACTTC
size: few; D: TRBD2; J: TRBJ2-1; V: TRBV7-2; CDR3: CASSTLGLAGNNEQFF; DNA: TGTGCCAGCAGCACACTGGGGCTAGCGGGGAACAATGAGCAGTTCTTC
size: NA; D: TRBD2; J: TRBJ2-7; V: TRBV30; CDR3: CAWSVGPAGGHEQYF; DNA: TGTGCCTGGAGTGTCGGACCAGCGGGAGGGCACGAGCAGTACTTC
size: many; D: TRBD2; J: TRBJ2-1; V: TRBV5-6; CDR3: CASSIPSGRAWNEQFF; DNA: TGTGCCAGCAGCATTCCTAGCGGGAGGGCCTGGAATGAGCAGTTCTTC
size: NA; D: NA; J: TRBJ2-7; V: TRBV30; CDR3: CAWSPDSHYEQYF; DNA: TGTGCCTGGAGTCCTGACAGTCACTACGAGCAGTACTTC
size: few; D: NA; J: TRBJ1-2; V: TRBV12-3/TRBV12-4; CDR3: CASSPGADYGYTF; DNA: TGTGCCAGCAGTCCCGGGGCGGATTATGGCTACACCTTC
size: many; D: NA; J: TRBJ1-4; V: TRBV4-3; CDR3: CASSQVLDPGDEKLFF; DNA: TGCGCCAGCAGCCAAGTCCTGGACCCCGGGGATGAAAAACTGTTTTTT
size: many; D: NA; J: TRBJ2-1; V: TRBV5-1; CDR3: CASSLGVQGGSDEQFF; DNA: TGCGCCAGCAGCTTGGGTGTACAGGGTGGGAGCGATGAGCAGTTCTTC
size: NA; D: NA; J: TRBJ1-6; V: TRBV2; CDR3: CASNDGISPLHF; DNA: TGTGCCAGCAATGATGGGATCTCACCCCTCCACTTT
size: NA; D: NA; J: TRBJ2-5; V: TRBV10-1; CDR3: CAKFPPGQAHETQYF; DNA: TGCGCCAAATTCCCCCCCGGACAAGCACATGAGACCCAGTACTTC
size: NA; D: TRBD1; J: TRBJ1-6; V: TRBV18; CDR3: CASSPGTVGVSPLHF; DNA: TGTGCCAGCTCACCAGGGACAGTGGGGGTCTCACCCCTCCACTTT
size: NA; D: TRBD1; J: TRBJ2-2; V: TRBV10-3; CDR3: CATLAGGGGTGELFF; DNA: TGTGCCACCCTGGCAGGGGGCGGAGGGACCGGGGAGCTGTTTTTT
size: NA; D: TRBD1; J: TRBJ2-7; V: TRBV7-8; CDR3: CASSFQGVFYEQYF; DNA: TGTGCCAGCAGCTTTCAGGGGGTCTTCTACGAGCAGTACTTC
size: few; D: NA; J: TRBJ2-5; V: TRBV25-1; CDR3: CASSDGGSNYQETQYF; DNA: TGTGCCAGCAGTGACGGAGGATCTAATTACCAAGAGACCCAGTACTTC
size: many; D: TRBD2; J: TRBJ2-1; V: TRBV5-1; CDR3: CASMRLAGDYNEQFF; DNA: TGCGCCAGCATGCGGCTAGCGGGGGACTACAATGAGCAGTTCTTC
size: few; D: TRBD1; J: TRBJ2-7; V: TRBV25-1; CDR3: CASREQGAYEQYF; DNA: TGTGCCAGCAGGGAGCAGGGGGCGTACGAGCAGTACTTC
size: many; D: TRBD1; J: TRBJ2-1; V: TRBV28; CDR3: CAAQGAMGVNEQFF; DNA: TGTGCCGCTCAGGGGGCGATGGGTGTCAATGAGCAGTTCTTC
size: NA; D: TRBD1; J: TRBJ2-7; V: TRBV29-1; CDR3: CSASDREDEQYF; DNA: TGCAGCGCATCGGACAGGGAGGACGAGCAGTACTTC
size: NA; D: NA; J: TRBJ2-5; V: TRBV20-1; CDR3: CSENLQETQYF; DNA: TGCAGTGAAAATCTTCAAGAGACCCAGTACTTC